This T cell receptor (beta chain) was recorded in a study of OX40 agonist ivuxolimab in advanced cancers. The wider study: Having had anti-PD-1, anti-PD-L1 or anti-CTLA-4 therapy before was allowed, and roughly 40% had some.

Using immunoSEQ multiplex PCR, the repertoire was profiled, and TCRdb retains in-frame clones only, with some absent. The data hold tens of thousands of clones, with around 88% observed a single time. Germline trimming cut 7 bases from V and 5 bases from J; bases unmatched to any gene: 11. CDR1 is MNHNY, CDR2 SVGAGI, per germline (reference sequence). The CDR3 length is 15 residues. The genes are TRBV6-6 and TRBJ2-1; 7 nucleotides match TRBD2. The material was CD4+ or CD8+ T cells sorted from blood, obtained in a trial of the OX40 agonist ivuxolimab. The TCR comes from an adult with an advanced solid tumor such as melanoma, head and neck, liver or kidney cancer. The CDR3 region is CASTPPGGRNNEQFF. The DNA of the CDR3 is TGTGCCAGCACCCCCCCGGGGGGTAGAAACAATGAGCAGTTCTTC.